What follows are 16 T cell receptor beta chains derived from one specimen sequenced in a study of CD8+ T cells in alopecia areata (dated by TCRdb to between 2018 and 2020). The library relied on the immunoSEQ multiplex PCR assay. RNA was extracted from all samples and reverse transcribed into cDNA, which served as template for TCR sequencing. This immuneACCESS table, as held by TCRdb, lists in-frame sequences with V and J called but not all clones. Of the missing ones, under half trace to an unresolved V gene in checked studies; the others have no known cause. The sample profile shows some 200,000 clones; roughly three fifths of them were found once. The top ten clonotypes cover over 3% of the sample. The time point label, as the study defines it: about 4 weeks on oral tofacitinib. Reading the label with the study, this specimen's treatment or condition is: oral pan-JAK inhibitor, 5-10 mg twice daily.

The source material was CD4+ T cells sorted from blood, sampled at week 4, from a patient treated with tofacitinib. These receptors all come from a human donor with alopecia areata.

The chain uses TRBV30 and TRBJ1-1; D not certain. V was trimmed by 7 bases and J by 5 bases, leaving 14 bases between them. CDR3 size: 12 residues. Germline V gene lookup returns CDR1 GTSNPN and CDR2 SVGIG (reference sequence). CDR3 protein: CASLDEGTEAFF. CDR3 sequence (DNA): TGTGCCTCCTTGGATGAGGGAACTGAAGCTTTCTTT.

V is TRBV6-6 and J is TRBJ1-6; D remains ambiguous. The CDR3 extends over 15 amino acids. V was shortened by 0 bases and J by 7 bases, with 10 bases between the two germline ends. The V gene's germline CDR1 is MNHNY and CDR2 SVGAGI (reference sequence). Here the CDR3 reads CASSYSEIRNSPLHF. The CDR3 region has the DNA TGTGCCAGCAGTTACTCCGAGATCCGGAATTCACCCCTCCACTTT.

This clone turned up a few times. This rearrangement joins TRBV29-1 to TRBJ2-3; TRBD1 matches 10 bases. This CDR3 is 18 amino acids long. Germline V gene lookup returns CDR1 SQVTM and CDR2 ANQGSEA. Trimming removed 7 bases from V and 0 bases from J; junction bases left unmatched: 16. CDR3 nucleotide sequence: TGCAGCGCCGGAAGACGAGTGGGACAGGGGCAGAGCACAGATACGCAGTATTTT. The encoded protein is CSAGRRVGQGQSTDTQYF.

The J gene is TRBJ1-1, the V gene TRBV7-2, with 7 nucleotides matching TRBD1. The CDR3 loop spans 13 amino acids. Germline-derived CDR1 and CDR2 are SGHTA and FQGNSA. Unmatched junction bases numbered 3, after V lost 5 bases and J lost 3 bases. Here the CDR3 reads CASSIDRDTEAFF. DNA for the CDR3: TGTGCCAGCAGCATAGACAGGGACACTGAAGCTTTCTTT.

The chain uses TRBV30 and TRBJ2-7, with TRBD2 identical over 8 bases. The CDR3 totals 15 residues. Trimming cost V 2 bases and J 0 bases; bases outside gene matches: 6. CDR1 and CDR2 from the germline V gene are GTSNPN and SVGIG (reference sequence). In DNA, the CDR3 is TGTGCCTGGAGTAGGGAGCGGGGGCCCTCCTACGAGCAGTACTTC. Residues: CAWSRERGPSYEQYF.

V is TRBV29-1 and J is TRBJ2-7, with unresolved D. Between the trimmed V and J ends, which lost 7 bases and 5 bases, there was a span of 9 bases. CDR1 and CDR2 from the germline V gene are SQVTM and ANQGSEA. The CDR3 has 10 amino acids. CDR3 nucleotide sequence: TGCAGCGCCCGGACGAACGAGCAGTACTTC. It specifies CSARTNEQYF.

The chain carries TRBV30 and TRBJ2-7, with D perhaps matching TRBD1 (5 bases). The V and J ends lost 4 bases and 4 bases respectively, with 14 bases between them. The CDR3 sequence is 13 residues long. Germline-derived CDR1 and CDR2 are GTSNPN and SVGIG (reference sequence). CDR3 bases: TGTGCCTGGAAGGGGCTGCAGAAATACGAGCAGTACTTC. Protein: CAWKGLQKYEQYF.

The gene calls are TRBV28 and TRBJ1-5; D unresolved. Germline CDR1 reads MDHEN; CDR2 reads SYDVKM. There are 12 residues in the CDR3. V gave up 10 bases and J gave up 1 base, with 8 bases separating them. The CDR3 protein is CATVGSNQPQHF. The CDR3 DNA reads TGTGCCACCGTGGGAAGCAATCAGCCCCAGCATTTT.

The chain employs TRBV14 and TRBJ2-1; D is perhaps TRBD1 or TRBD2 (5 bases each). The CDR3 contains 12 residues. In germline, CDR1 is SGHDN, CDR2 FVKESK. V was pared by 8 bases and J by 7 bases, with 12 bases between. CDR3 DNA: TGTGCCAGCTCAGAATGGGGGAATGAGCAGTTCTTC. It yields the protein CASSEWGNEQFF.

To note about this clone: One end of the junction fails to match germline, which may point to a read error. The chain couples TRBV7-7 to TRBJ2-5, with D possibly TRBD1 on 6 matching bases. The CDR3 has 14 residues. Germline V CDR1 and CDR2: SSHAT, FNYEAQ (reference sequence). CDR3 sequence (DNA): TGTGCTAGCAGCTTATTTGGACAGCAAGAGACCCAGTACTTC. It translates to CASSLFGQQETQYF. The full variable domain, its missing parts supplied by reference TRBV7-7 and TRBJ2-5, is GAGVSQSPRYKVTKRGQDVTLRCDPISSHATLYWYQQALGQGPEFLTYFNYEAQPDKSGLPSDRFSAERPEGSISTLTIQRTEQRDSAMYRCASSLFGQQETQYFGPGTRLLVL.

The CDR3, as DNA: TGCGCCAGCAGCCAAGAATCCTCCGGCTCCTCTGGGGCCAACGTCCTGACTTTC. It yields the protein CASSQESSGSSGANVLTF. The rearrangement links TRBV4-1 to TRBJ2-6, with D unclear. The CDR3 has 18 residues. V shed 0 bases and J shed 0 bases, with 12 bases lying between them. CDR1 is MGHRA and CDR2 is YSYEKL in the germline V gene.

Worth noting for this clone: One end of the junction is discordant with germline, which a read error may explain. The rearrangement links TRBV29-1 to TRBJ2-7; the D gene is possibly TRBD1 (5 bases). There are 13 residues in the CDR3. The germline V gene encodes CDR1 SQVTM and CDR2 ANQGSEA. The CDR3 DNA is TGCAGCGGTGAAGGTAGGGGCTCCTACGAGCAGTACTTC. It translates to CSGEGRGSYEQYF.

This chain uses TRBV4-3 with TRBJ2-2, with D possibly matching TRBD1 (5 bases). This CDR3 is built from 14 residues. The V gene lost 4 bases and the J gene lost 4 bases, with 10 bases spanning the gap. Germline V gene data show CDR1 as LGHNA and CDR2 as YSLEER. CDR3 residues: CASSPRQFTGELFF. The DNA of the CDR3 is TGCGCCAGCAGCCCCCGACAGTTCACCGGGGAGCTGTTTTTT.

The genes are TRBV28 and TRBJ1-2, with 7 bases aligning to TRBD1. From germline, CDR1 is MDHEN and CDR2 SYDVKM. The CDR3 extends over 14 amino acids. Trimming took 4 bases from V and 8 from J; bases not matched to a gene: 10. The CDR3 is CASSSHGQDWGYTF. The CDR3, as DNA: TGTGCCAGCAGTTCGCACGGACAGGATTGGGGCTACACCTTC.

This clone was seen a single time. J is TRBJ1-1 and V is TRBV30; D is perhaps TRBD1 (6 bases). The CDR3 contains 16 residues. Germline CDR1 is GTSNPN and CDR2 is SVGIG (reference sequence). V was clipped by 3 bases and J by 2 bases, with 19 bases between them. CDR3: CAWSAGLNRANTEAFF. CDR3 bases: TGTGCCTGGAGCGCCGGGCTCAACAGGGCCAACACTGAAGCTTTCTTT.

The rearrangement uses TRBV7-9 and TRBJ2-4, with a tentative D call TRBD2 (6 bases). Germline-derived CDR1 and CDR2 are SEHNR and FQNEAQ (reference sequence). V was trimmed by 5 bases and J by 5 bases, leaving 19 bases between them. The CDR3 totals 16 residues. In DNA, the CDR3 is TGTGCCAGCAGCCGGGGGTCAGGCCTAAGCCAAAACATTCAGTACTTC. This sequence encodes CASSRGSGLSQNIQYF.